This T cell receptor (beta chain) was captured in a study of spatial heterogeneity in lung cancer. The overall study: A unique TCR and UMI combination showed up more than ten times in raw reads, on average. Study-level results: The number of expanded tumor alpha and beta chains correlated with mutation number.

CDR3 length: 15 residues. Trimming took 5 bases from V and 2 from J; bases not matched to a gene: 10. Germline loops: CDR1 DFQATT, CDR2 SNEGSKA (reference sequence). TCRdb re-called the 5' RACE reads with MiXCR, one entry per CDR3 protein. The data show 25,000 to 30,000 distinct CDR3 sequences, under 8.5% seen once. This clonotype was detected many times. Its antigen is still unknown. Time point of the sample: sample taken at primary tumor resection. The donors were 55 to 80 patients with non-small cell lung cancer that was early-stage and untreated. From tumor, nontumor lung or frozen PBMC, whole RNA was taken unsorted for sequencing.

The rearrangement joins TRBV20-1 to TRBJ1-1; 8 bases match TRBD1. The sequence came from a male donor with early-stage non-small cell lung cancer. Sequencing used lung tumor tissue, obtained at surgery. CDR3 protein: CSARQGRRENTEAFF. The CDR3 DNA is TGCAGTGCTCGACAGGGGCGACGAGAAAACACTGAAGCTTTCTTT.